This T cell receptor beta chain is from a study of T cell clonotyping in hematopoietic cell transplantation listed by TCRdb under 2021. As for the study more broadly: Recipient samples taken before transplant were obtained following cytoreduction. A total of under 150 blood samples were collected in the study from some 37 consecutive transplant recipients and their related donors. Patient recruitment ran from 2015 to January 2017, and follow-up continued until late 2020 or death. General conclusions and limits of the study: Inverse Simpson Index values from donors and from recipients before transplant predicted broader TCR repertoire diversity after transplant. The sample size was limited and the cells went unsorted, which meant the CD4 and CD8 repertoire contributions could not be told apart. Only a small fraction of recipient repertoires overlapped donor repertoires, with over 95% appearing de novo at the given depth. After transplant, TCR diversity in recipients dropped, and pathologically expanded clonotypes climbed progressively between day 30 and day 180.

The immunoSEQ assay, a bias-controlled multiplex PCR using V- and J-specific primers, was used to amplify TCR beta CDR3 regions from genomic DNA. A second PCR step added a proprietary barcode and Illumina adapter sequences to the CDR3 amplicons. CDR3 libraries were sequenced on an Illumina MiSeq instrument. As for the authors' bioinformatics: Export and quality control were done with immunoSEQ Analyzer 3.0, while downstream analyses used R Bioconductor and Immunarch. Only productive rearrangements in the normalized downsampled data set were used to calculate repertoire metrics. In the normalized cohort, clonotypes with more than 5 templates were defined as pathologically expanded. Repertoire diversity was measured with the Inverse Simpson Index. To capture all clonotypes, CMV-specificity analyses were performed on the non-normalized data set. The clones in this table, taken by TCRdb from immuneACCESS, are in-frame only. Not every clone is retained; where verified, under half of the shortfall comes from an unresolved V gene, and the cause of the rest is unknown. The DNA gave D and trimming, while V, J and clone size come from that table. The sample table shows around 21,000 clones, and 85% to 90% are seen once. In total, the top ten clones hold around 3.4% of the sample.

To note about this clone: This receptor's antigen is unknown. Base qualities are not recorded, but no much larger clone differs from it by a single base.

From the cysteine up to the phenylalanine, the CDR3 has a length of 13 residues. The retained sequence is limited to the CDR3, 39 bases, with the frame set at the first base. The germline V gene encodes CDR1 SGHNT and CDR2 YYREEE (reference sequence). The germline ends are 11 bases apart after V is trimmed by 2 bases and J by 6 bases. Taken with the paper, the label for time point translates to: recipient sample about 28 days before transplant, after cytoreduction. Blood from recipients was drawn roughly 28 days before transplant, then again at days 30, 100 and 180 after transplant. Nuclei Lysis Solution was used to extract genomic DNA from fresh or cryopreserved unfractionated peripheral blood mononuclear cells.

The clonotype originates from a man younger than 30 with biphenotypic leukemia. Some clones in this sample may be carry-over from other donors' samples. Recombination joined TRBV5-4 with TRBJ1-2; a weak D assignment points to TRBD1 (6 bases agree). The sample here was peripheral blood mononuclear cells, taken before stem cell transplant. The DNA reads as follows: TGTGCCAGCAGCTTCGACAGGATAAATGGCTACACCTTC. Translated, it gives CASSFDRINGYTF. Reference TRBV5-4 and TRBJ1-2 genes cover what lies past the CDR3, so the full variable domain is ETGVTQSPTHLIKTRGQQVTLRCSSQSGHNTVSWYQQALGQGPQFIFQYYREEENGRGNFPPRFSGLQFPNYSSELNVNALELDDSALYLCASSFDRINGYTFGSGTRLTVV.